The rows below give T cell receptor beta chains drawn from one sample of a study of human T cells and chemical hapten exposure. From the RACE reads, TCRdb called clonotypes with MiXCR, one entry per CDR3 protein. Here the sample spans 240,000 or so distinct CDR3 sequences, about 8.1% being singletons. Sequencing used whole blood, obtained in connection with sensitization to the hapten diphenylcyclopropenone (DPC). These receptors all stem from a woman between 40 and 55 years old with alopecia areata. Some clones in this sample may be carry-over from other donors' samples. CDR3s include the opening cysteine and the closing phenylalanine or tryptophan. The order of the fields is D gene, J gene, clone size, V gene, CDR3 DNA, CDR3 protein. A D gene is named only where the DNA matches it firmly. Rows may omit the clone size; those that give it use once, few, many or a size class.

>NA|TRBJ2-3|few|TRBV7-2
TGTGCCAGCAGCTTCGCGGGAACTGAGGCAGATACGCAGTATTTT
CASSFAGTEADTQYF
>TRBD1|TRBJ2-2|NA|TRBV11-3
TGTGCCAGCAGCTCAGGGGGTCTCGGGCTGTTTTTT
CASSSGGLGLFF
>NA|TRBJ2-7|NA|TRBV10-3
TGTGCCATCAAGGCAGGAGACTCCTACGAGCAGTACTTC
CAIKAGDSYEQYF
>NA|TRBJ2-7|many|TRBV7-9
TGTGCCAGCAGCCCTCCGGGCGGCTCCTACGAGCAGTACTTC
CASSPPGGSYEQYF
>TRBD2|TRBJ2-3|few|TRBV5-5
TGTGCCAGCAGCTTGGCCCCAGCGGGGGAGGCAGATACGCAGTATTTT
CASSLAPAGEADTQYF
>NA|TRBJ2-5|few|TRBV7-9
TGTGCCAGCAGCGATACGACATGGGGTTTAGAGACCCAGTACTTC
CASSDTTWGLETQYF
>TRBD2|TRBJ2-1|few|TRBV6-2/TRBV6-3
TGTGCCAGCAGTCGGACCGCGGGGCGGGGGAATGAGCAGTTCTTC
CASSRTAGRGNEQFF
>NA|TRBJ2-1|NA|TRBV30
TGTGCCTGGAGGGACTACTCCTACAATGAGCAGTTCTTC
CAWRDYSYNEQFF
>TRBD1|TRBJ1-2|NA|TRBV5-4
TGTGCCAGCAGCATAAGACAGGGGGCGCATGGCTACACCTTC
CASSIRQGAHGYTF
>NA|TRBJ2-3|few|TRBV6-2/TRBV6-3
TGTGCCAGCAGCCCATCCCGCGATACGCAGTATTTT
CASSPSRDTQYF
>TRBD1|TRBJ1-1|many|TRBV29-1
TGCAGCGTTGAGAAGACAGGGGTGAACACTGAAGCTTTCTTT
CSVEKTGVNTEAFF
>NA|TRBJ2-7|NA|TRBV12-3/TRBV12-4
TGTGCCAGCAGCATCACGGTAGTCACGGCCGAGCAGTACTTC
CASSITVVTAEQYF
>NA|TRBJ1-3|few|TRBV20-1
TGCAGTGCTCCAGTATCAGGGCCGAGCTCTGGAAACACCATATATTTT
CSAPVSGPSSGNTIYF
>TRBD1|TRBJ2-7|NA|TRBV25-1
TGTGCCAGCAGTCAAGGGGGGACAGGGCCCCACGAGCAGTACTTC
CASSQGGTGPHEQYF
>NA|TRBJ1-2|few|TRBV27
TGTGCCAGCAGTTTAAACCCGGGGGGTTCCTATGGCTACACCTTC
CASSLNPGGSYGYTF
>NA|TRBJ2-7|few|TRBV7-9
TGTGCCAGCGGGGCCGGGGGCACCTACTACGAGCAGTACTTC
CASGAGGTYYEQYF
>NA|TRBJ1-1|many|TRBV6-5
TGTGCCAGCCGGTATGGGGGGCTGAACACTGAAGCTTTCTTT
CASRYGGLNTEAFF
>TRBD1|TRBJ2-7|many|TRBV29-1
TGCAGCGCCCAAAGGTGGACAGGGAGCTCCTACGAGCAGTACTTC
CSAQRWTGSSYEQYF
>TRBD1|TRBJ2-5|many|TRBV5-5
TGTGCCAGCAGCGATAGTCAGGGGGCAGATTTGGAGACCCAGTACTTC
CASSDSQGADLETQYF
>NA|TRBJ2-5|many|TRBV12-3/TRBV12-4
TGTGCCAGCAGGCTAGCGTCCCTAAAGACCCAGTACTTC
CASRLASLKTQYF
>NA|TRBJ2-2|NA|TRBV7-9
TGTGCCAGCAGCTTACTCGGTGGGGAATGGATGTTTTTT
CASSLLGGEWMFF
>TRBD2|TRBJ2-7|few|TRBV6-5
TGTGCCAGCAGCCGGGGACTAGCCTCCTACGAGCAGTACTTC
CASSRGLASYEQYF
>TRBD1|TRBJ1-2|few|TRBV6-2/TRBV6-3
TGTGCCAGCAGTTACGCACGTTACACCGACAGGGGGCTTGGAGGCTACACCTTC
CASSYARYTDRGLGGYTF
>TRBD1|TRBJ2-1|few|TRBV29-1
TGCAGCGTTGAAGGCGGGACAGGGGGCAACAATGAGCAGTTCTTC
CSVEGGTGGNNEQFF
>NA|TRBJ2-1|few|TRBV4-2
TGTGCCAGCAGCCAAGTCCTCGGACAGGGGAGGCTAGCGGGAAAGAATGAGCAGTTCTTC
CASSQVLGQGRLAGKNEQFF
>NA|TRBJ1-1|few|TRBV5-5
TGTGCCAGCAGCTTGGAACAGGTCAGCATGAACACTGAAGCTTTCTTT
CASSLEQVSMNTEAFF
>NA|TRBJ2-2|many|TRBV12-3/TRBV12-4
TGTGCCAGCAGATCGAGCGCGGGCACCGGGGAGCTGTTTTTT
CASRSSAGTGELFF
>TRBD2|TRBJ2-7|NA|TRBV28
TGTGCCAGCAACTTAAATCGGGCTAGCGGGACTTACGAGCAGTACTTC
CASNLNRASGTYEQYF
>NA|TRBJ2-3|few|TRBV7-9
TGTGCCAGCAGCTTAGGCACCGGAGTGGATACGCAGTATTTT
CASSLGTGVDTQYF
>TRBD2|TRBJ2-1|few|TRBV10-1
TGCGCCGGCCTGGGGGACTATCCCCATCATGAGCAGTTCTTC
CAGLGDYPHHEQFF
>TRBD2|TRBJ2-3|few|TRBV2
TGTGCCAGCAGGTCCGGGACTAGCGGGCGTAGCACAGATACGCAGTATTTT
CASRSGTSGRSTDTQYF
>NA|TRBJ2-7|NA|TRBV29-1
TGCAGCGTTGGCGATTGGCGGGCCTACGAGCAGTACTTC
CSVGDWRAYEQYF
>TRBD2|TRBJ2-7|NA|TRBV9
TGTGCCAGCAGCGTAGGGGGGACTAGCGTCTACGAGCAGTACTTC
CASSVGGTSVYEQYF
>TRBD1|TRBJ1-4|NA|TRBV9
TGTGCCAGCAGCGTAGAAGGGGGCAGGGGAGATGAAAAACTGTTTTTT
CASSVEGGRGDEKLFF
>NA|TRBJ2-5|NA|TRBV3-1
TGTGCCAGCAGCCAAGAACCGGGAGCAGAGACCCAGTACTTC
CASSQEPGAETQYF
>TRBD1|TRBJ1-1|NA|TRBV6-5
TGTGCCAGCAGACTCGGACAGGGGGCGATCTTCCCTGAAGCTTTCTTT
CASRLGQGAIFPEAFF
>TRBD1|TRBJ1-6|NA|TRBV28
TGTGCCAGCAGTTATTGGGGACAGGATAATTCACCCCTCCACTTT
CASSYWGQDNSPLHF
>TRBD1|TRBJ1-3|few|TRBV9
TGTGCCAGCAGCCTTACCGGGACAGCTGATGGAAACACCATATATTTT
CASSLTGTADGNTIYF
>NA|TRBJ1-1|few|TRBV29-1
TGCAGCGTTGACTCCCTGAACACTGAAGCTTTCTTT
CSVDSLNTEAFF